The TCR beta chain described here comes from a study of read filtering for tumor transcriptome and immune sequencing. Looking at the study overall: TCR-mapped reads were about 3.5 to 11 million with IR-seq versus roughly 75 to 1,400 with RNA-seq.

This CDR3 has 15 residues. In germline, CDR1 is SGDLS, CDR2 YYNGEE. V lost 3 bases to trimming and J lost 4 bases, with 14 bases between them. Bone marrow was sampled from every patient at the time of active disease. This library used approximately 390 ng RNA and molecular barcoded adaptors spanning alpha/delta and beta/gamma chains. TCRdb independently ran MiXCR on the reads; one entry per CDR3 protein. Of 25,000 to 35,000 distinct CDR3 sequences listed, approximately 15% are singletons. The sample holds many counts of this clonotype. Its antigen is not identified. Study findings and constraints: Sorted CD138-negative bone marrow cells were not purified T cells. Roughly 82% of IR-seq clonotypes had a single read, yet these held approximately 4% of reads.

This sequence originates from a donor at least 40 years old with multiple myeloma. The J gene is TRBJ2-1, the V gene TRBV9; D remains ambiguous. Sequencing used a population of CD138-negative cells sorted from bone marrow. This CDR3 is CASSARIGQYNEQFF. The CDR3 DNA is TGTGCCAGCAGCGCCCGCATTGGCCAGTACAATGAGCAGTTCTTC.